This T cell receptor (beta chain) stems from a study of shared clonotypes between healthy human individuals. As for this clone: As yet, its antigen is unknown.

Only CD45RO-negative cells positively selected for CCR7 counted as naive CD8 cells, so terminally differentiated effector memory CD45RA+ cells were excluded. Healthy adults negative for HIV, lacking recent acute infections or vaccinations, served as donors. The study's findings and limits: Memory subsets generally showed smaller estimated richness than naive subsets did. Inspection by rarefaction showed sorted-subset sequencing to be incomplete despite large depth.

Assay execution took place at the deep level. TCRdb keeps only in-frame clones here, not all; method: immunoSEQ multiplex PCR. The sample yields about 2 million clones, roughly 94% seen once. V lost 10 bases, J lost 1 base, and 17 bases lay in between. This CDR3 spans 15 amino acids. Germline V gene data show CDR1 as MNHNS and CDR2 as SASEGT. Material for sequencing was naive CD8+ T cells sorted from blood. The chain links TRBV6-1 to TRBJ1-5, with D unclear. The sequence derives from a man aged 18 to 29 in good health. The CDR3 spells CATLDARWSNQPQHF. CDR3 nucleotide sequence: TGTGCCACCCTGGATGCGCGCTGGAGCAATCAGCCCCAGCATTTT.